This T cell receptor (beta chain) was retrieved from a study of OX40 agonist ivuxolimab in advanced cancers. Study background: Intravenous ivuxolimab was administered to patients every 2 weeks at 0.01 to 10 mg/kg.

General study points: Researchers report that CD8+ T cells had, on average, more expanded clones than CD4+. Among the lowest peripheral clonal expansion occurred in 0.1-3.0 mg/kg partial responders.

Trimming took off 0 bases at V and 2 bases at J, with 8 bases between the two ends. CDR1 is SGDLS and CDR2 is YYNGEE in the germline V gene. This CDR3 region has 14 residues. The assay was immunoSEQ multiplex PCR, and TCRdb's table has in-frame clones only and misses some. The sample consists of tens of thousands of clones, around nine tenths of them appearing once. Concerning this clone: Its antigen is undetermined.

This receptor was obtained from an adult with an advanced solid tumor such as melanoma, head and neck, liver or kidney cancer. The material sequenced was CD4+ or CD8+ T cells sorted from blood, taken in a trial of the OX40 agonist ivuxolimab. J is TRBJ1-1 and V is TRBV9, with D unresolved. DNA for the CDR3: TGTGCCAGCAGCGTAGCTACGGCCAACACTGAAGCTTTCTTT. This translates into CASSVATANTEAFF.